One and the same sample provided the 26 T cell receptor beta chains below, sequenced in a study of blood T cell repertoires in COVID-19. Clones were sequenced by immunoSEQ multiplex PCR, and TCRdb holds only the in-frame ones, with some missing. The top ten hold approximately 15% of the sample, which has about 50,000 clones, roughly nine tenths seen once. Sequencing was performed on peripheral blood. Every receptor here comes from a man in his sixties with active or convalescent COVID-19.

CDR3 sequence: CASSGVGTGVPNEKLFF. DNA of the CDR3: TGTGCCAGCAGTGGGGTCGGGACAGGGGTGCCCAATGAAAAACTGTTTTTT. V is TRBV2 and J is TRBJ1-4; 10 positions match TRBD1. V dropped 4 bases and J dropped 5; count of bases not matched to a gene: 10. CDR3 size: 17 residues. From germline, CDR1 is SNHLY and CDR2 FYNNEI.

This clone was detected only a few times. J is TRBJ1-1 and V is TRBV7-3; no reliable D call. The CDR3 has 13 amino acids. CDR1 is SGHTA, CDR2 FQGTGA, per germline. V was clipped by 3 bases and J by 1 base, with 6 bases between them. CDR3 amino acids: CASSFGRNTEAFF. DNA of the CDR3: TGTGCCAGCAGCTTTGGCAGGAACACTGAAGCTTTCTTT.

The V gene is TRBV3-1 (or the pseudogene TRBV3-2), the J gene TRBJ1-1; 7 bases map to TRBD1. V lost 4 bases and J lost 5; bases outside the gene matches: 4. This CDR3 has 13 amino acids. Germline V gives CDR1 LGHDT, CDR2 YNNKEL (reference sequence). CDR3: CASSPGGRTEAFF. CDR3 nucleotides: TGTGCCAGCAGCCCAGGGGGGCGGACTGAAGCTTTCTTT.

Here the CDR3 DNA reads TGTGCCAGCAGCCCCATATTGACTAGCGGGGAGGATACGCAGTATTTT. Residues: CASSPILTSGEDTQYF. The chain uses TRBV27 and TRBJ2-3; 11 bases are a match to TRBD2. Germline V lookup: CDR1 MNHEY, CDR2 SMNVEV (reference sequence). The CDR3 is 16 amino acids. J lost 6 bases, V lost 6 bases, and 11 bases had no gene match.

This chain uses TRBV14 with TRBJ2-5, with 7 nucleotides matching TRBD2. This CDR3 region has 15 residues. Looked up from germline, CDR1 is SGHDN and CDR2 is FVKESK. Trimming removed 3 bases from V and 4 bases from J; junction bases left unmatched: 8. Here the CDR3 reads CASSHPAGGSETQYF. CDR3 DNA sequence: TGTGCCAGCAGCCACCCCGCCGGGGGGTCAGAGACCCAGTACTTC.

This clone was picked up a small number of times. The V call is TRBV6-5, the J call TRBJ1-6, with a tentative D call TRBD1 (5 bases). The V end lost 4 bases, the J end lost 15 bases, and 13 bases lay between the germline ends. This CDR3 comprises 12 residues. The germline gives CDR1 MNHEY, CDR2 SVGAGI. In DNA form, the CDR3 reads TGTGCCAGCAGTTCTGGACATCGGAGCCTCCACTTT. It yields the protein CASSSGHRSLHF.

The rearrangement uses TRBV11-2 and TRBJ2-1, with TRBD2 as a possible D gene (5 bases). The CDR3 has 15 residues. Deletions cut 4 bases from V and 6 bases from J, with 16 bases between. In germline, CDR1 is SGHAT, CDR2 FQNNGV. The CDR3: CASSSLTGRPNEQFF. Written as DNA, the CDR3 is TGTGCCAGCAGCTCCCTGACGGGGAGACCCAATGAGCAGTTCTTC.

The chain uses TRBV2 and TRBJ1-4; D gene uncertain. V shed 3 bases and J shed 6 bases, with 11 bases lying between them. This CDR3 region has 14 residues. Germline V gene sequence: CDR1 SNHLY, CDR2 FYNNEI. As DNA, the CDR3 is TGTGCCAGCAGTGATCTACTTGAGTATGAAAAACTGTTTTTT. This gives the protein CASSDLLEYEKLFF.

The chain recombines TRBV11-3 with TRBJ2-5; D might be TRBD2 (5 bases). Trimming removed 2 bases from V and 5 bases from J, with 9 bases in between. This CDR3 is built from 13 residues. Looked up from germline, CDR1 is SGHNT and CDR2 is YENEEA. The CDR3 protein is CASSLSEDETQYF. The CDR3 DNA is TGTGCCAGCAGCTTATCGGAGGATGAGACCCAGTACTTC.

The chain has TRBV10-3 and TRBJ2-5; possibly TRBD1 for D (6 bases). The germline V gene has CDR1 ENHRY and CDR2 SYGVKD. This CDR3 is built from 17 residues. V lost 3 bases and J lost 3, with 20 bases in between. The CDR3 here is CAISDTSMGQWEETQYF. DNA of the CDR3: TGTGCCATCAGTGATACTTCGATGGGACAATGGGAAGAGACCCAGTACTTC.

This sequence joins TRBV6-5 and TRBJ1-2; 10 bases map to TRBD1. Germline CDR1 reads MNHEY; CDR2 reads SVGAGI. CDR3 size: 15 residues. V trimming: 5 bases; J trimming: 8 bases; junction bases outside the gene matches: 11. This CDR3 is CASSTPGQGSFGYTF. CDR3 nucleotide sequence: TGTGCCAGCAGTACACCGGGACAGGGGTCGTTCGGCTACACCTTC.

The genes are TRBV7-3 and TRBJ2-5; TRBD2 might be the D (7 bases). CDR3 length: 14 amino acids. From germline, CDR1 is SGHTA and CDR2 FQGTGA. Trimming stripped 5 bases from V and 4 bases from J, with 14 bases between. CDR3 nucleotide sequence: TGTGCCAGCAGCCCGGGGGGCCGGGGAGAGACCCAGTACTTC. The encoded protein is CASSPGGRGETQYF.

The CDR3 is CASSGPRVEAGVETQYF. In nucleotides, the CDR3 is TGTGCCAGCAGTGGCCCAAGGGTTGAAGCGGGGGTGGAGACCCAGTACTTC. The chain is built from TRBV6-1 and TRBJ2-5; 8 bases agree with TRBD2. The CDR3 runs 17 residues. CDR1 and CDR2 from the germline V gene are MNHNS and SASEGT. With V trimmed by 4 bases and J by 5 bases, 15 bases remained unmatched.

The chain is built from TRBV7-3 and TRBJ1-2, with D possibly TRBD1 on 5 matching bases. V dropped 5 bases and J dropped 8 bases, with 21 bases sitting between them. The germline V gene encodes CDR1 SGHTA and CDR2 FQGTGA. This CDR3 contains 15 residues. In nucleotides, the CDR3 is TGTGCCAGCAGCCCCACACCCGGGGGTTCAGGGGGCTACACCTTC. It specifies CASSPTPGGSGGYTF.

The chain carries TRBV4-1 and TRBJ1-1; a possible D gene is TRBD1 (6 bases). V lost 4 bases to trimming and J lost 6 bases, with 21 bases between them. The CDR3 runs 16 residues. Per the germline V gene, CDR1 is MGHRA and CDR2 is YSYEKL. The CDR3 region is CASSPILRDNGAEAFF. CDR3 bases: TGCGCCAGCAGCCCTATATTAAGGGACAACGGAGCTGAAGCTTTCTTT.

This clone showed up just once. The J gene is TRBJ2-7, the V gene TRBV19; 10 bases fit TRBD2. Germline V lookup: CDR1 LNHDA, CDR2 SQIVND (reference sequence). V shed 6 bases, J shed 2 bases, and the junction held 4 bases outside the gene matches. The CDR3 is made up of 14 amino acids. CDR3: CASSGLADPYEQYF. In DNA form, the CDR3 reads TGTGCCAGTAGCGGACTAGCGGACCCCTACGAGCAGTACTTC.

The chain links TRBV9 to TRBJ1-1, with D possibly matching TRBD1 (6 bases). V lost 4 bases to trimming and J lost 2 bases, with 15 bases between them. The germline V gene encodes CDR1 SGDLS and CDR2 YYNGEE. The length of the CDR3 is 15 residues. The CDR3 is CASSPRVGANTEAFF. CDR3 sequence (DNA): TGTGCCAGCAGCCCCAGGGTGGGGGCAAACACTGAAGCTTTCTTT.

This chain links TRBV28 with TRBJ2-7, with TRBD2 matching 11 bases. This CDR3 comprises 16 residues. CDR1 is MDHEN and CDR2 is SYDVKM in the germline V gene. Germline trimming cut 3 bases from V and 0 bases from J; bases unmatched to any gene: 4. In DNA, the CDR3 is TGTGCCAGCAGTTTTCTAGCGGGGGGACTCTCCTACGAGCAGTACTTC. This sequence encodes CASSFLAGGLSYEQYF.

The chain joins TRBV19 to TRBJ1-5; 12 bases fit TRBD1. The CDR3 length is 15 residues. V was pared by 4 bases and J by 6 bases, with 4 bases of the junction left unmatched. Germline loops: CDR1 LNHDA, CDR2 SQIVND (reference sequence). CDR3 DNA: TGTGCCAGTAGTACCGGGACAGGGGGCCTTCAGCCCCAGCATTTT. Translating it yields CASSTGTGGLQPQHF.

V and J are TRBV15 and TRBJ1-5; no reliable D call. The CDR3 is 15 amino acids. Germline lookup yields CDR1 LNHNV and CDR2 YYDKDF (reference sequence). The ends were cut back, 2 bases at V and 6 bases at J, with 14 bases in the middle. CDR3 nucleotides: TGTGCCACCAGCAGAACCCCTACCCCGAGTCAGCCCCAGCATTTT. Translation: CATSRTPTPSQPQHF.

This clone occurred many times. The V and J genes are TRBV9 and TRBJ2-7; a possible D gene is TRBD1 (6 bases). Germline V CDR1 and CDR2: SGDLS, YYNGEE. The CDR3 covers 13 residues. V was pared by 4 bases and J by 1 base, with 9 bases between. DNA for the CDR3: TGTGCCAGCAGCCCCGGACAGTCCTACGAGCAGTACTTC. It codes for CASSPGQSYEQYF.

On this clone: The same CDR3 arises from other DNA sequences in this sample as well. For the CDR3, the DNA is TGTGCCTGGAGTGTACGGAGAGAGACCCAGTACTTC. This sequence encodes CAWSVRRETQYF. This chain joins TRBV30 and TRBJ2-5; D unclear. CDR1 and CDR2 from the germline V gene are GTSNPN and SVGIG (reference sequence). This CDR3 has 12 amino acids. V lost 0 bases and J 4 bases, leaving 6 bases between the germline ends.

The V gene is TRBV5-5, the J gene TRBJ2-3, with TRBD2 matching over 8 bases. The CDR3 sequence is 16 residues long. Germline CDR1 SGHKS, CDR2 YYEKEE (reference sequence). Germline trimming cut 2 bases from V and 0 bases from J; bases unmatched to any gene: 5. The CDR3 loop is CASSFLSGDSTDTQYF. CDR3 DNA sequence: TGTGCCAGCAGCTTTCTTAGCGGGGATAGCACAGATACGCAGTATTTT.

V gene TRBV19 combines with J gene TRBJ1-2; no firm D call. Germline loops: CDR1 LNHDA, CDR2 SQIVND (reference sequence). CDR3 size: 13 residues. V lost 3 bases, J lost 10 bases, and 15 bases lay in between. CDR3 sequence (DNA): TGTGCCAGTAGTATCGCCCCCGATGGGCCCTACACCTTC. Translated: CASSIAPDGPYTF.

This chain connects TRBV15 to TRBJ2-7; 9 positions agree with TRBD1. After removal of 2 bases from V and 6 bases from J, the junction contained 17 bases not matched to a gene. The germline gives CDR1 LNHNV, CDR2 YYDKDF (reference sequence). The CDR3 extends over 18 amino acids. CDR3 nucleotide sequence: TGTGCCACCAGCAGATTGGGACAGGGCAATCTCCAAGTGAGCGAGCAGTACTTC. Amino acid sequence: CATSRLGQGNLQVSEQYF.

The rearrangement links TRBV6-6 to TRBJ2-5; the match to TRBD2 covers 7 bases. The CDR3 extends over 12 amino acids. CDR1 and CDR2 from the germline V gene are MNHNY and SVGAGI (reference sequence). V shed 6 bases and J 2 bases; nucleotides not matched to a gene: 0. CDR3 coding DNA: TGTGCCAGCAGAGCGGGGCAAGAGACCCAGTACTTC. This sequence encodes CASRAGQETQYF.